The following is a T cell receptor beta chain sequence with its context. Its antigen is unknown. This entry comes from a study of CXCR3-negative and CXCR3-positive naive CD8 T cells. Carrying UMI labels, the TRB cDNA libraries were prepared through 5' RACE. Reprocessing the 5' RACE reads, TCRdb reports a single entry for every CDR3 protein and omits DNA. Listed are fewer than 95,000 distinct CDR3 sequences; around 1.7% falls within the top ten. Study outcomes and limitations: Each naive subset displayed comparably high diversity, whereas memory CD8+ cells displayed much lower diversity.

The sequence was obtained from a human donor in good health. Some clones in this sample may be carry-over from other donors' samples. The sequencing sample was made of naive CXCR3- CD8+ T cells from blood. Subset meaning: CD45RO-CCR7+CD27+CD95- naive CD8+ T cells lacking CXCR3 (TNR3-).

The CDR3 is CATSRGFGGQSQYF. The chain uses TRBV15 and TRBJ2-5; TCRdb calls TRBD1, which cannot be checked without DNA. The germline V gene has CDR1 LNHNV and CDR2 YYDKDF (reference sequence). The CDR3 has 14 residues.